This passage covers 8 T cell receptor beta chains from one sample sequenced in a study of control samples from healthy donors and cancer patients. The protocol was immunoSEQ multiplex PCR, while the TCRdb copy is restricted to in-frame clones and leaves out a portion. The sample comprises more than 140,000 clones, roughly 94% of which are singletons, and around 13% rests with the top ten. Sequencing was done on a sample of blood. The receptors derive from a man aged 35-49 years in good health.

As DNA, the CDR3 is TGTGCCATCACCCCCCCCGGTACAGATACGCAGTATTTT. Amino acid sequence: CAITPPGTDTQYF. The gene calls are TRBV10-3 and TRBJ2-3; no reliable D call. The CDR3 spans 13 residues. Per the germline V gene, CDR1 is ENHRY and CDR2 is SYGVKD. V lost 7 bases and J lost 3, with 11 bases in between.

The chain combines TRBV6-5 with TRBJ2-2; TRBD2 matches at 10 bases. V trimming: 7 bases; J trimming: 5 bases; junction bases outside the gene matches: 4. CDR3 size: 14 residues. Germline V gene lookup returns CDR1 MNHEY and CDR2 SVGAGI. In DNA, the CDR3 is TGTGCCAGCAAAACTAGCGGGGTAACCGGGGAGCTGTTTTTT. Translated, it gives CASKTSGVTGELFF.

The chain employs TRBV5-1 and TRBJ2-3; weak D call: TRBD1 (6 bases). Per germline, CDR1 SGHRS and CDR2 YFSETQ. The CDR3 totals 14 residues. V was pared by 2 bases and J by 2 bases, with 9 bases between. The DNA of the CDR3 is TGCGCCAGCAGCTTACAGGGTTACACAGATACGCAGTATTTT. It yields the protein CASSLQGYTDTQYF.

This clone was seen more than once but under ten times. V and J are TRBV20-1 and TRBJ1-2; a possible D gene is TRBD1 (5 bases). In germline, CDR1 is DFQATT, CDR2 SNEGSKA (reference sequence). Trimming left V 8 bases short and J 6 bases short, with 13 bases between. CDR3 length equals 11 residues. The CDR3 bases are TGCAGTCACCTAGGGGATCATGGCTACACCTTC. This translates into CSHLGDHGYTF.

This clone was counted a single time. The genes are TRBV7-8 and TRBJ2-2; 7 nucleotides align to TRBD1. J gave up 1 base and V 2 bases, and 4 bases lay outside the gene matches. CDR1 is SGHVS, CDR2 FQNEAQ, per germline. The CDR3 is 16 amino acids. For the CDR3, the DNA is TGTGCCAGCAGCTTACACCGGACAGGGAACACCGGGGAGCTGTTTTTT. Its translation is CASSLHRTGNTGELFF.

V is TRBV6-6 and J is TRBJ1-3; the D is unclear. The CDR3 consists of 16 residues. Germline V gives CDR1 MNHNY, CDR2 SVGAGI (reference sequence). The V end was cut by 1 base, the J end by 6 bases, with 16 bases between. CDR3 DNA: TGTGCCAGCAGTTACTGGACGGTGCGGGGTCCAAACACCATATATTTT. Translating it yields CASSYWTVRGPNTIYF.

This chain uses TRBV28 with TRBJ2-3, with TRBD2 matching 10 bases. Germline V gene data show CDR1 as MDHEN and CDR2 as SYDVKM. This CDR3 contains 23 residues. Unmatched junction bases numbered 24, after V lost 3 bases and J lost 0 bases. The DNA for the CDR3 is TGTGCCAGCAGTTTGGGACATTCCTCGTTCTGGGCTAGCGGGAGCCCTAGCACAGATACGCAGTATTTT. This translates into CASSLGHSSFWASGSPSTDTQYF. Together with reference TRBV28 and TRBJ2-3, the CDR3 gives the full variable domain: DVKVTQSSRYLVKRTGEKVFLECVQDMDHENMFWYRQDPGLGLRLIYFSYDVKMKEKGDIPEGYSVSREKKERFSLILESASTNQTSMYLCASSLGHSSFWASGSPSTDTQYFGPGTRLTVL.

This clone appeared once. This rearrangement joins TRBV2 to TRBJ1-1, with TRBD1 identical over 7 bases. Germline lookup yields CDR1 SNHLY and CDR2 FYNNEI. V lost 6 bases, J lost 1 base, and 17 bases stayed unmatched. This CDR3 contains 18 residues. CDR3 amino acids: CASRFHIQGRMGNTEAFF. CDR3 nucleotide sequence: TGTGCCAGCAGGTTTCACATACAGGGGCGGATGGGGAACACTGAAGCTTTCTTT.